The rows below give T cell receptor beta chains drawn from one sample of a study of CD8+ T cells in alopecia areata. Method: immunoSEQ multiplex PCR; TCRdb's copy keeps in-frame clones and lacks some. Here the sample spans tens of thousands of clones, about 83% being singletons. What was sequenced was NKG2D-low CD8+ T cells sorted from blood. The receptors stem from a human donor with alopecia areata. Both conserved end residues are part of each CDR3. A D gene is named only where the DNA matches it firmly. Size tells how often a clone was seen (once, few, many) or the class of an expanded clone, and some rows leave it out.

. once TRBJ2-7 TRBV5-6 TGTGCCAGCACCCAAGGTGGGTACGAGCAGTACTTC CASTQGGYEQYF
TRBD2 . TRBJ2-3 TRBV29-1 TGCAGCGTTGATGTCGCTAGCGGGCTGGCAGATACGCAGTATTTT CSVDVASGLADTQYF
. once TRBJ2-7 TRBV29-1 TGCAGCGTTGAAGATCCGCGAGCGCAGGCAGGGTCCTACGAGCAGTACTTC CSVEDPRAQAGSYEQYF
. . TRBJ2-7 TRBV7-9 TGTGCCAGCAGCTTTGACAGAGCTTACGAGCAGTACTTC CASSFDRAYEQYF
. . TRBJ2-7 TRBV19 TGTGCCAGTAGTATCGTTGGGTCCTCCTACGAGCAGTACTTC CASSIVGSSYEQYF
. few TRBJ1-2 TRBV19 TGTGCCAGTAGCCTCCGGACCTCGGTGGGTGGCACCTTC CASSLRTSVGGTF
. . TRBJ1-6 TRBV15 TGTGCCACCAGCAGAGATGGTGGGGGCTATTCACCCCTCCACTTT CATSRDGGGYSPLHF
. . TRBJ1-1 TRBV13 TGTGCCAGCAGCTTATACGGTGAAGGGAACACTGAAGCTTTCTTT CASSLYGEGNTEAFF
. . TRBJ2-2 TRBV27 TGTGCCAGCAGTCCCGGGGCGTCCGGGGAGCTGTTTTTT CASSPGASGELFF
. . TRBJ2-7 TRBV29-1 TGCAGCGTTGAACGTGAAGGCGGGACCTACGAGCAGTACTTC CSVEREGGTYEQYF
TRBD2 . TRBJ2-7 TRBV27 TGTGCCAGCAGCGAAACCGGGGACTACTACGAGCAGTACTTC CASSETGDYYEQYF
. . TRBJ2-5 TRBV7-9 TGTGCCAGCAGCTTAAGGGAACAGGGCCAGACCCAGTACTTC CASSLREQGQTQYF
. few TRBJ1-1 TRBV6-4 TGTGCCAGCAGTGACTCGATAGCCACCTCTGAAGCTTTCTTT CASSDSIATSEAFF
. once TRBJ1-5 TRBV30 TGTGCCTGGAGTGAATCAGCTAATCAGCCCCAGCATTTT CAWSESANQPQHF
. . TRBJ2-5 TRBV7-9 TGTGCCAGCAGCTCCGGGTCCACCTGGGAGACCCAGTACTTC CASSSGSTWETQYF
. . TRBJ1-1 TRBV7-9 TGTGCCAGCGATGAAGCAGGGGATCGGGGCACTGAAGCTTTCTTT CASDEAGDRGTEAFF
TRBD2 . TRBJ2-7 TRBV4-1 TGCGCCAGCAGCCGAACTAGCGGGGGGTACGAGCAGTACTTC CASSRTSGGYEQYF
. . TRBJ2-3 TRBV5-6 TGTGCCAGCAGATCCGGACCCGGATATACGCAGTATTTT CASRSGPGYTQYF
. few TRBJ1-3 TRBV10-2 TGCGCCAGCCGGGACTCTGGAAACACCATATATTTT CASRDSGNTIYF
TRBD2 . TRBJ2-2 TRBV27 TGTGCCAGCAGAGATGGGACTAGCAGTCGGACCGGGGAGCTGTTTTTT CASRDGTSSRTGELFF
. . TRBJ2-7 TRBV7-9 TGTGCCAGCAGCTTAACGTTGAGACACCACGAGCAGTACTTC CASSLTLRHHEQYF
TRBD2 medium-sized TRBJ2-6 TRBV7-9 TGTGCCAGCAACCCCGGGACTAGCGCTTCTGGGGCCAACGTCCTGACTTTC CASNPGTSASGANVLTF